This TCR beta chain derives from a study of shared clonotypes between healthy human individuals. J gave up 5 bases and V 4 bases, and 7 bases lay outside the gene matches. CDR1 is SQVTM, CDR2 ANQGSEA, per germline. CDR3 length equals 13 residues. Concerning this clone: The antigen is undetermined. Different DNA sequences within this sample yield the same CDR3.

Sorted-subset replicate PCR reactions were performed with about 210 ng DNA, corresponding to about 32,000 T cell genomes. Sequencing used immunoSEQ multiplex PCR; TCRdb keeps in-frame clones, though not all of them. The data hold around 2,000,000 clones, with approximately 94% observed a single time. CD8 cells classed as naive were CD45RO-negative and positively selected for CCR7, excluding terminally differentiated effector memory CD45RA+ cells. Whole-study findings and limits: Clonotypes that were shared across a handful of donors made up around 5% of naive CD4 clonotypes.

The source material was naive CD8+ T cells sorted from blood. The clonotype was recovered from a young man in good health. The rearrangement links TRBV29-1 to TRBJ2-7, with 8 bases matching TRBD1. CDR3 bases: TGCAGCGTTGTGCCCAGGGGGCGGAACGAGCAGTACTTC. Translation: CSVVPRGRNEQYF.